This TCR beta chain was recorded in a study of blood T cells in healthy people across ages. Together with a sample-barcoded 5' primer, a J-beta primer mix was included in a second PCR lasting roughly 7 to 11 cycles. Each cDNA was tagged by a template-switch adaptor containing 12 random nucleotides. TCRdb used MiXCR to reprocess the 5' RACE reads, holding one entry per CDR3 protein. The sample shows about 640,000 distinct CDR3 sequences, around 43% of them seen only once. General study points: The donors' CMV status was not determined, possibly confounding changes in expanded clonotypes.

The germline gives CDR1 SEHNR, CDR2 FQNEAQ (reference sequence). Trimming removed 4 bases at V and 10 bases at J, with 11 bases between. CDR3 length: 13 amino acids. Worth noting for this clonotype: What it recognizes is unknown.

The source material was blood. The J gene is TRBJ1-6, the V gene TRBV7-9; D uncertain. The receptor was isolated from an elderly man in good health. The CDR3 reads CASSSNRESPLHF. Here the CDR3 DNA reads TGTGCCAGCAGCTCAAATCGGGAATCACCCCTCCACTTT.